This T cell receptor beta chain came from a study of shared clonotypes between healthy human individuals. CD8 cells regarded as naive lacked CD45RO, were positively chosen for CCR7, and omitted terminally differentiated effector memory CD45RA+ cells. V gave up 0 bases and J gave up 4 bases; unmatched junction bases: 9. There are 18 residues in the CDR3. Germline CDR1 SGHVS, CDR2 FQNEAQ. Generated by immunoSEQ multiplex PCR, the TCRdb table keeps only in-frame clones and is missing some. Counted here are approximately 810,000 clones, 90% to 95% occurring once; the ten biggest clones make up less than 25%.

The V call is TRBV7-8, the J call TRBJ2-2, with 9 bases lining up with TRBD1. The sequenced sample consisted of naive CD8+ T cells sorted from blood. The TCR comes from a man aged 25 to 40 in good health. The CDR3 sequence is CASSLALRGTGTTGELFF. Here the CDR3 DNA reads TGTGCCAGCAGCTTAGCGCTTAGGGGGACAGGGACCACCGGGGAGCTGTTTTTT. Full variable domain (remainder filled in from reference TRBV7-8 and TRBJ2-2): GAGVSQSPRYKVAKRGQDVALRCDPISGHVSLFWYQQALGQGPEFLTYFQNEAQLDKSGLPSDRFFAERPEGSVSTLKIQRTQQEDSAVYLCASSLALRGTGTTGELFFGEGSRLTVL.